This is a list of T cell receptor beta chains from one sample in a study of blood T cell repertoires in COVID-19. Assay: immunoSEQ multiplex PCR; the TCRdb copy retains only in-frame clones and omits some. Of 100,000 to 150,000 clones listed, roughly two thirds are singletons. The sequenced material came from peripheral blood. These receptors all come from a woman aged 70-85 years with acute or convalescent COVID-19. Each CDR3 is given with its conserved first and last residue. D genes are given only for firm matches. Some rows mark clone size as missing; the rest say once, few, many or name a class of expanded clone.

.	TRBJ1-4	TRBV5-1	.	CASSRSSLQGSEKLFF	TGCGCCAGCAGCCGTTCGAGCCTGCAGGGGAGTGAAAAACTGTTTTTT
.	TRBJ2-1	TRBV5-1	.	CASTLAPSSYNEQFF	TGCGCCAGCACCCTAGCCCCAAGCTCCTACAATGAGCAGTTCTTC
.	TRBJ1-4	TRBV19	.	CASRTRGGPNEKLFF	TGTGCCAGTAGGACCCGGGGGGGACCTAATGAAAAACTGTTTTTT
.	TRBJ1-1	TRBV7-2	.	CASSLVRNTEAFF	TGTGCCAGCAGCTTAGTCAGGAACACTGAAGCTTTCTTT
.	TRBJ2-3	TRBV29-1	.	CSVMQASTDTQYF	TGCAGCGTTATGCAGGCTAGCACAGATACGCAGTATTTT
TRBD2	TRBJ2-3	TRBV6-1	.	CASSERFSGPSTDTQYF	TGTGCCAGCAGTGAAAGGTTTAGCGGGCCTAGCACAGATACGCAGTATTTT
TRBD1	TRBJ1-1	TRBV4-2	few	CASSQAGAQGSGAFF	TGTGCCAGCAGCCAAGCGGGAGCACAGGGGTCTGGAGCTTTCTTT
TRBD1	TRBJ1-2	TRBV29-1	.	CSVAAGQGLYYGYTF	TGCAGCGTTGCCGCGGGACAGGGTCTCTACTATGGCTACACCTTC
TRBD1	TRBJ2-5	TRBV2	.	CASTVQGAGETQYF	TGTGCCAGCACAGTCCAGGGGGCGGGAGAGACCCAGTACTTC
TRBD1	TRBJ2-7	TRBV29-1	.	CSVRGQGYEQYF	TGCAGCGTCCGAGGACAGGGTTACGAGCAGTACTTC
.	TRBJ1-1	TRBV3-1/TRBV3-2	.	CASTRSNTEAFF	TGTGCCAGCACCCGGTCTAACACTGAAGCTTTCTTT
.	TRBJ1-3	TRBV4-3	.	CASSLHLRGSSGNTIYF	.
.	TRBJ1-1	TRBV11-2	.	CASSFRAEAEAFF	TGTGCCAGCAGCTTCAGGGCAGAGGCTGAAGCTTTCTTT
TRBD1	TRBJ2-3	TRBV19	.	CASSIRPGQGLDTQYF	TGTGCCAGTAGTATTCGTCCGGGACAGGGGCTAGATACGCAGTATTTT
.	TRBJ1-2	TRBV6-4	.	CASSPKTLRQFRREGYTF	TGTGCCAGCAGTCCGAAAACCCTTCGACAGTTTCGCAGGGAAGGCTACACCTTC
.	TRBJ2-7	TRBV9	.	CASSTGVSSYEQYF	TGTGCCAGCTCCACGGGGGTGAGCTCCTACGAGCAGTACTTC
TRBD2	TRBJ2-7	TRBV28	.	CASSLPGGSYEQYF	TGTGCCAGCAGTTTACCGGGGGGCTCCTACGAGCAGTACTTC
TRBD1	TRBJ1-2	TRBV5-1	.	CASSLAGTGNGYTF	TGCGCCAGCAGCTTGGCCGGGACAGGGAATGGCTACACCTTC
TRBD2	TRBJ2-1	TRBV24-1	.	CATSSAGRVSGEQFF	TGTGCCACCAGTTCAGCGGGGAGGGTTTCGGGAGAGCAGTTCTTC
TRBD2	TRBJ2-5	TRBV4-2	.	CASSQASLAGGGQETQYF	TGTGCCAGCAGCCAAGCATCTCTAGCGGGAGGAGGCCAAGAGACCCAGTACTTC
.	TRBJ1-5	TRBV12-3/TRBV12-4	.	CASRLEGAQHF	TGTGCCAGCAGACTAGAGGGAGCCCAGCATTTT
TRBD1	TRBJ2-3	TRBV5-1	.	CAWNTRQGPMRRANTDTQYF	TGCGCCTGGAACACACGACAGGGGCCTATGCGGAGGGCGAACACAGATACGCAGTATTTT
TRBD2	TRBJ2-5	TRBV2	once	CASSGPGLAGGQETQYF	TGTGCCAGCAGTGGTCCGGGACTAGCGGGGGGCCAAGAGACCCAGTACTTC
TRBD1	TRBJ1-6	TRBV5-1	.	CASSFRQGLDNSPLHF	TGCGCCAGCAGCTTTCGACAGGGTTTGGACAATTCACCCCTCCACTTT
TRBD1	TRBJ2-7	TRBV3-1/TRBV3-2	once	CASSRGQGAREQYF	TGTGCCAGCAGCCGGGGACAGGGGGCGAGGGAGCAGTACTTC
.	TRBJ2-7	TRBV5-8	.	CASSFYYEQYF	TGTGCCAGCAGCTTCTACTACGAGCAGTACTTC
TRBD1	TRBJ2-5	TRBV19	.	CASSIRDSRETQYF	TGTGCCAGTAGTATCCGGGACAGCAGAGAGACCCAGTACTTC
.	TRBJ2-5	TRBV29-1	.	CSVEFSQETQYF	TGCAGCGTTGAATTCTCCCAAGAGACCCAGTACTTC
TRBD1	TRBJ2-5	TRBV5-4	.	CASSLVGTVQETQYF	TGTGCCAGCAGCTTGGTAGGGACAGTCCAAGAGACCCAGTACTTC
TRBD1	TRBJ1-2	TRBV3-1/TRBV3-2	.	CASSQDLGQAHGYTF	TGTGCCAGCAGCCAAGATCTGGGACAGGCCCATGGCTACACCTTC
.	TRBJ2-1	TRBV10-3	.	CAISESGGGVEQFF	TGTGCCATCAGTGAGTCGGGGGGAGGTGTTGAGCAGTTCTTC
TRBD2	TRBJ2-1	TRBV28	.	CASSGAREIDEQFF	TGTGCCAGCAGTGGAGCGCGGGAGATCGATGAGCAGTTCTTC
TRBD1	TRBJ1-2	TRBV7-9	many	CASSITQGAPNYGYTF	TGTGCCAGCAGCATCACCCAGGGGGCCCCCAACTATGGCTACACCTTC
TRBD1	TRBJ2-1	TRBV28	.	CASSPGTGREPYNEQFF	TGTGCCAGCAGCCCCGGGACAGGAAGAGAGCCCTACAATGAGCAGTTCTTC
TRBD2	TRBJ2-3	TRBV11-2	many	CASSLDLGLAGGTDTQYF	TGTGCCAGCAGCTTAGATCTAGGACTAGCGGGGGGAACAGATACGCAGTATTTT
TRBD2	TRBJ2-2	TRBV4-3	.	CASSQGGGPPNTGELFF	TGCGCCAGCAGCCAAGGGGGGGGACCGCCTAACACCGGGGAGCTGTTTTTT
.	TRBJ2-1	TRBV19	.	CASSIFDSSYNEQFF	TGTGCCAGTAGTATATTTGACAGTTCCTACAATGAGCAGTTCTTC
TRBD1	TRBJ2-5	TRBV5-1	.	CASSKGQTLQETQYF	TGCGCCAGCAGCAAGGGACAGACTCTCCAAGAGACCCAGTACTTC